This TCR beta chain comes out of a study of blood T cell repertoires in COVID-19. Study summary: The cDNA or gDNA used as material had been derived from T cells, B-cell-depleted T cells, or PBMCs.

Unmatched junction bases numbered 3, after V lost 1 base and J lost 6 bases. Per the germline V gene, CDR1 is LGHDT and CDR2 is YNNKEL (reference sequence). The CDR3 has 15 residues. The age range of participants was 18 to 89 years, with residence in 20 to 25 US areas. Original analysis: Counts of nucleated cells, estimated from reference gene primer amplification, were obtained. Measured with immunoSEQ multiplex PCR; TCRdb has only the in-frame clones, and not every one. The DNA was the basis for D and trimming; V, J and clone size are from that table. The sample has approximately 450,000 clones, around 90% seen once.

The sequenced material came from PBMCs or T cells enriched from blood (not recorded which). The V gene is TRBV3-1 (or the pseudogene TRBV3-2), the J gene TRBJ2-3; 11 positions agree with TRBD2. The TCR sequence derives from a woman aged 18-29 years with acute COVID-19. This chain's CDR3 is CASSQGLAGMDTQYF. The CDR3 nucleotides read TGTGCCAGCAGCCAAGGACTAGCGGGGATGGATACGCAGTATTTT.